Following are 17 T cell receptor beta chains from one sample sequenced in a study of PD-L1 blockade in urothelial cancer. Time point given: peripheral blood 6 weeks after treatment start. Data came from immunoSEQ multiplex PCR; TCRdb stores just in-frame clones and leaves some out. Of about 50,000 clones listed, around 82% are singletons. The sequenced sample was PBMCs, obtained around atezolizumab (anti-PD-L1) treatment. All receptors come from a man aged 50 or older with urothelial cancer.

This clone was found a few times. The chain employs TRBV13 and TRBJ2-7; 10 bases agree with TRBD2. Germline-derived CDR1 and CDR2 are PRHDT and FYEKMQ (reference sequence). The CDR3 has 15 amino acids. The junction had 8 bases not matched to a gene; V was cut back by 5 bases and J by 4 bases. In DNA, the CDR3 is TGTGCCAGCAGCACTTATTCTAGCGGGAGTTACGAGCAGTACTTC. Translation: CASSTYSSGSYEQYF.

The chain recombines TRBV21-1 with TRBJ1-5; TRBD1, the table's D call, was not compared with the DNA. TRBV21-1 is flagged as a pseudogene. This CDR3 region has 13 residues. CDR3: CASSKGDRQPQHF. The CDR3 DNA is TGTGCCAGCAGCAAAGGGGACAGGCAGCCCCAGCATTTT.

This clone showed up just once. The rearrangement joins TRBV13 to TRBJ2-5; D perhaps matches TRBD2 (6 bases). Trimming removed 0 bases from V and 1 base from J, with 12 bases in between. The V gene's germline CDR1 is PRHDT and CDR2 FYEKMQ (reference sequence). The CDR3 contains 16 residues. The CDR3: CASSLGLGGPQETQYF. The DNA for the CDR3 is TGTGCCAGCAGCTTAGGCCTGGGGGGACCCCAAGAGACCCAGTACTTC.

This clone was recorded only once. The V and J genes are TRBV27 and TRBJ1-2; a weak D match, TRBD1 (5 bases). The V end lost 6 bases, the J end lost 8 bases, and 16 bases lay between the germline ends. This CDR3 comprises 13 residues. The germline V gene has CDR1 MNHEY and CDR2 SMNVEV (reference sequence). The CDR3 loop is CASSGGVAQGYTF. CDR3 sequence (DNA): TGTGCCAGCAGCGGGGGAGTGGCTCAAGGCTACACCTTC.

The V gene is TRBV2, the J gene TRBJ2-7; TRBD1 aligns across 9 bases. Trimming took 5 bases from V and 6 from J; bases not matched to a gene: 8. CDR3 length equals 14 residues. From germline, CDR1 is SNHLY and CDR2 FYNNEI. The CDR3 region has the DNA TGTGCCAGCAGTTCCCGGGACAGGGTAGCCGAGCAGTACTTC. This codes for CASSSRDRVAEQYF.

The genes are TRBV30 and TRBJ1-4; 11 bases are a match to TRBD1. Germline V gene sequence: CDR1 GTSNPN, CDR2 SVGIG (reference sequence). The CDR3 loop spans 15 amino acids. Trimming removed 2 bases from V and 8 bases from J; junction bases left unmatched: 7. CDR3 sequence (DNA): TGTGCCTGGAGTTTGCGGACAGGGGGCCGGGAAAAACTGTTTTTT. This gives the protein CAWSLRTGGREKLFF.

The chain recombines TRBV6-6 with TRBJ1-4, with D maybe TRBD1 (5 bases). Germline V gene lookup returns CDR1 MNHNY and CDR2 SVGAGI (reference sequence). Trimming shortened V by 2 bases and J by 11 bases, and 12 bases separated the two germline ends. This CDR3 is built from 13 residues. The CDR3, as DNA: TGTGCCAGCAGTTACCGGGGGACCGGGAAACTGTTTTTT. Protein product: CASSYRGTGKLFF.

The gene calls are TRBV4-1 and TRBJ1-1; tentatively, D is TRBD1 (5 bases). The germline V gene encodes CDR1 MGHRA and CDR2 YSYEKL. This CDR3 is built from 18 residues. V lost 4 bases, J lost 1 base, and 22 bases lay in between. CDR3 nucleotides: TGCGCCAGCAGCCTGATACTCCCGACGGGGGGAGGGAACACTGAAGCTTTCTTT. It yields the protein CASSLILPTGGGNTEAFF.

The chain couples TRBV4-1 to TRBJ2-7; 13 bases line up with TRBD2. Germline assignment: CDR1 MGHRA and CDR2 YSYEKL. V lost 3 bases and J lost 1; bases outside the gene matches: 6. The CDR3 length is 17 residues. As DNA, the CDR3 is TGCGCCAGCAGCCACCGGACTAGCGGGAGTGATTCCTACGAGCAGTACTTC. Translating gives CASSHRTSGSDSYEQYF.

The chain uses TRBV5-8 and TRBJ1-5, with 8 positions matching TRBD1. The length of the CDR3 is 16 residues. CDR1 and CDR2 (germline): SGHTS, YDEGEE. V lost 0 bases, J lost 7 bases, and 9 bases stayed unmatched. CDR3 region: CASSLGSDRVKQPQHF. The DNA of the CDR3 is TGTGCCAGCAGCTTGGGGTCGGACAGGGTAAAACAGCCCCAGCATTTT.

The V call is TRBV15, the J call TRBJ1-5; 10 positions match TRBD1. The V and J ends lost 1 base and 6 bases, in that order; junction bases with no gene match: 3. This CDR3 has 15 amino acids. Germline V gene sequence: CDR1 LNHNV, CDR2 YYDKDF (reference sequence). CDR3 coding DNA: TGTGCCACCAGCAGAGGACAGGGGGCTGGTCAGCCCCAGCATTTT. Protein: CATSRGQGAGQPQHF.

This chain joins TRBV11-2 and TRBJ2-5, with 15 nucleotides matching TRBD2. V was pared by 5 bases and J by 2 bases, with 3 bases of the junction left unmatched. Germline-derived CDR1 and CDR2 are SGHAT and FQNNGV. CDR3 length: 16 amino acids. CDR3 DNA sequence: TGTGCCAGCAGCATTGGACTAGCGGGAGGGCAAGAGACCCAGTACTTC. This codes for CASSIGLAGGQETQYF.

V is TRBV7-6 and J is TRBJ2-3; 8 nucleotides agree with TRBD2. V lost 5 bases and J lost 0; bases outside the gene matches: 13. This CDR3 is built from 18 residues. Germline loops: CDR1 SGHVS, CDR2 FNYEAQ. CDR3 loop: CASSRDKAGVTSTDTQYF. The DNA of the CDR3 is TGTGCCAGCAGCCGTGACAAAGCGGGGGTGACTAGCACAGATACGCAGTATTTT.

The CDR3 reads CASSDSIGGDEQFF. CDR3 coding DNA: TGTGCCAGCAGTGACTCGATTGGGGGGGATGAGCAGTTCTTC. The V gene is TRBV6-4, the J gene TRBJ2-1; 7 bases are shared with TRBD2. The CDR3 extends over 14 amino acids. Germline loops: CDR1 MRHNA, CDR2 SNTAGT. The V segment lost 0 bases and the J segment 8 bases; nucleotides outside the gene matches: 4.

The chain couples TRBV5-1 to TRBJ1-3, with TRBD1 as a possible D gene (6 bases). Germline V gene data show CDR1 as SGHRS and CDR2 as YFSETQ. The CDR3 runs 16 residues. The V and J ends lost 0 bases and 0 bases respectively, with 10 bases between them. This chain's CDR3 is CASSLDPTGSGNTIYF. The DNA of the CDR3 is TGCGCCAGCAGCTTGGACCCGACAGGCTCTGGAAACACCATATATTTT.

This chain links TRBV10-3 with TRBJ2-3, with TRBD1 matching over 8 bases. V trimming: 0 bases; J trimming: 10 bases; junction bases outside the gene matches: 6. The CDR3 consists of 14 residues. CDR1 is ENHRY, CDR2 SYGVKD, per germline. CDR3 DNA sequence: TGTGCCATCAGTGAGTCCCGGGACAGGTACGCGCAGTATTTT. The encoded protein is CAISESRDRYAQYF.

The chain links TRBV6-1 to TRBJ2-7; 7 nucleotides match TRBD2. The V and J ends lost 8 bases and 4 bases, in that order; junction bases with no gene match: 8. This CDR3 has 13 residues. Looked up from germline, CDR1 is MNHNS and CDR2 is SASEGT. CDR3 loop: CASGGGGNYEQYF. The DNA for the CDR3 is TGTGCCAGCGGTGGGGGGGGGAATTACGAGCAGTACTTC.